This T cell receptor beta chain was captured in a study of cytomegalovirus exposure and HLA in healthy donors. About this clone itself: Its antigen is not known.

Primers included in the PCR were 60 Vbeta and 13 Jbeta primers. Libraries were prepared by immunoSEQ multiplex PCR; TCRdb keeps only in-frame clonotypes and omits some of them. The sample lists tens of thousands of clones; roughly 80% were seen once. CDR3 length equals 16 residues. The J segment lost 4 bases and the V segment lost 1 base, leaving 6 bases of the junction unmatched. Germline CDR1 is MNHEY and CDR2 is SMNVEV (reference sequence). Points from the study as a whole: With high specificity and sensitivity, the classifier reportedly diagnosed cytomegalovirus status. A list of 164 TCR beta chains associated with cytomegalovirus was given. Prior analysis indicated that the majority of TCR beta V segments exhibited productivity approximately 87% or approximately 30% of the time.

Sequencing used PBMCs. The chain links TRBV27 to TRBJ1-2; TRBD1 aligns across 10 bases. This clonotype was sampled from a girl aged 2 to 10 in good health and CMV-seropositive. The CDR3 region has the DNA TGTGCCAGCAGTTTATACTCCGGGACAGGGGTCTATGGCTACACCTTC. Translated, it gives CASSLYSGTGVYGYTF.